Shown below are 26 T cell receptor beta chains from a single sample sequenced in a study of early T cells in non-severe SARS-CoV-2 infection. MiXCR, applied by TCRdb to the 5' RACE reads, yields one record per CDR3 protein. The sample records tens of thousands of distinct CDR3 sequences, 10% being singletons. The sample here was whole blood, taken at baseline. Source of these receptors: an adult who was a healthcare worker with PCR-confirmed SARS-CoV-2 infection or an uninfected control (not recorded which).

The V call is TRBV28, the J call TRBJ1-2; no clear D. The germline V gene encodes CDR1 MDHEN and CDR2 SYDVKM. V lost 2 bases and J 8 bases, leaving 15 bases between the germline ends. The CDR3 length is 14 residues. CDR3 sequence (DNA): TGTGCCAGCAGTTTAGGCGTTTCTGCGCCGGGCTACACCTTC. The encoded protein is CASSLGVSAPGYTF.

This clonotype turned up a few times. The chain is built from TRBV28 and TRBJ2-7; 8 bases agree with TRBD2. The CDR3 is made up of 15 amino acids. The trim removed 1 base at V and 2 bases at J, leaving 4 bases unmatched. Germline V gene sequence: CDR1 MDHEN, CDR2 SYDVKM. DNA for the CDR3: TGTGCCAGCAGTTTATCCAGCGGGGGTACCTACGAGCAGTACTTC. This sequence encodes CASSLSSGGTYEQYF.

This CDR3 reads CSARDHGYEQYF. The CDR3 bases are TGCAGTGCTAGAGATCACGGCTACGAGCAGTACTTC. V is TRBV20-1 and J is TRBJ2-7; D not resolved. CDR1 is DFQATT and CDR2 is SNEGSKA in the germline V gene (reference sequence). This CDR3 contains 12 residues. V lost 0 bases and J lost 3, with 6 bases in between.

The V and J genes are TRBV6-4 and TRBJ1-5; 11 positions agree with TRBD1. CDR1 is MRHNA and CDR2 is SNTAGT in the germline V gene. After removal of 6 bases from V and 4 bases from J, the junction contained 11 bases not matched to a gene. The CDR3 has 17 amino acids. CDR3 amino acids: CASSSGRTGGENQPQHF. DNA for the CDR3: TGTGCCAGCAGCTCGGGCAGGACAGGGGGCGAGAATCAGCCCCAGCATTTT.

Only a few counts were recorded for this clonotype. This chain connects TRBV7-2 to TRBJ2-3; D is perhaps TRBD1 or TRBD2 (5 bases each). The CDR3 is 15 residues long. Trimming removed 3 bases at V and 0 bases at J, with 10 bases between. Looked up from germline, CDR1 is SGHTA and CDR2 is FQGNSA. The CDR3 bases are TGTGCCAGCAGCTTCCGGGACGGTAGCACAGATACGCAGTATTTT. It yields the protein CASSFRDGSTDTQYF.

Here the CDR3 reads CASSGGLGSYNEQFF. CDR3 sequence (DNA): TGTGCCAGCAGCGGGGGACTTGGTTCCTACAATGAGCAGTTCTTC. The V and J genes are TRBV5-5 and TRBJ2-1, with D perhaps TRBD2 (6 bases). Trimming took off 4 bases at V and 1 base at J, with 12 bases between the two ends. Germline V CDR1 and CDR2: SGHKS, YYEKEE (reference sequence). The CDR3 consists of 15 residues.

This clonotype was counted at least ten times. The CDR3 sequence is CAINPRAYTDTQYF. CDR3 sequence (DNA): TGTGCCATAAACCCACGGGCTTACACAGATACGCAGTATTTT. V usage is TRBV28 and J usage is TRBJ2-3; D is undetermined. The CDR3 contains 14 residues. CDR1 is MDHEN and CDR2 is SYDVKM in the germline V gene. Between the trimmed V and J ends, which lost 10 bases and 2 bases, there was a span of 16 bases. Looking up the rest from reference TRBV28 and TRBJ2-3 gives the full variable domain: DVKVTQSSRYLVKRTGEKVFLECVQDMDHENMFWYRQDPGLGLRLIYFSYDVKMKEKGDIPEGYSVSREKKERFSLILESASTNQTSMYLCAINPRAYTDTQYFGPGTRLTVL.

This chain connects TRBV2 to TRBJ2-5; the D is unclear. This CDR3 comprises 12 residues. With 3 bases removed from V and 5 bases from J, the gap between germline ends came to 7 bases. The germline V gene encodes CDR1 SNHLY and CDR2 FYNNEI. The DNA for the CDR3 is TGTGCCAGCAGTGAGACCCCGGAGACCCAGTACTTC. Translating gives CASSETPETQYF.

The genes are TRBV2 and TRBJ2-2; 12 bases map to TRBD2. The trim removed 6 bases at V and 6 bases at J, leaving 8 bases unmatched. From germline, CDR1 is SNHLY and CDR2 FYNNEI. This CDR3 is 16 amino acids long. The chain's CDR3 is CASSRTSGRPPGELFF. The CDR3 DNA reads TGTGCCAGCAGCCGCACTAGCGGGAGGCCCCCCGGGGAGCTGTTTTTT.

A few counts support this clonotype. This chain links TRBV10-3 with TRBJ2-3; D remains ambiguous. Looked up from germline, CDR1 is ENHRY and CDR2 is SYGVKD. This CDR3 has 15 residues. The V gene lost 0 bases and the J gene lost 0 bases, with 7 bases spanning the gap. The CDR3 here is CAISESAMSTDTQYF. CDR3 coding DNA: TGTGCCATCAGTGAGTCGGCTATGAGCACAGATACGCAGTATTTT.

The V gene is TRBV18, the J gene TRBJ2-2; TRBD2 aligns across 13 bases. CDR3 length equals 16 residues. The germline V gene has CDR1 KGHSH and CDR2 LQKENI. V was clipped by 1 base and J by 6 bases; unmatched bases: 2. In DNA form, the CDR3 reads TGTGCCAGCTCACCACGGACTAGCGGGAGTGCCGGGGAGCTGTTTTTT. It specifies CASSPRTSGSAGELFF.

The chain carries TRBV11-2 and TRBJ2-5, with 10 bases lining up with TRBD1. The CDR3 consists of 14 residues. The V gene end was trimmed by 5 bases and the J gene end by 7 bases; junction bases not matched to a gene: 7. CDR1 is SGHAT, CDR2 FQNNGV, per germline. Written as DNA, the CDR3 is TGTGCCAGCAGCCGGGACAGGGGAATTCCGACCCAGTACTTC. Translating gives CASSRDRGIPTQYF.

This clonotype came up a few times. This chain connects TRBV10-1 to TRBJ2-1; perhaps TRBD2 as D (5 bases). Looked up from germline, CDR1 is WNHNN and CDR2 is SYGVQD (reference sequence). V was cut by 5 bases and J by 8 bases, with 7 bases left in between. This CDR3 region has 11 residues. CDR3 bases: TGCGCCAGCAGTTGGGGAGATGAGCAGTTCTTC. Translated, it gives CASSWGDEQFF.

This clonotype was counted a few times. The CDR3 nucleotides are TGTGCCAGTAGTATAGAGGGGGGACTAGCGGGAGGCACAGATACGCAGTATTTT. It is translated as CASSIEGGLAGGTDTQYF. The chain joins TRBV19 to TRBJ2-3; TRBD2 matches at 14 bases. The V and J ends lost 0 bases and 1 base, in that order; junction bases with no gene match: 3. CDR3 length: 18 amino acids. From germline, CDR1 is LNHDA and CDR2 SQIVND (reference sequence).

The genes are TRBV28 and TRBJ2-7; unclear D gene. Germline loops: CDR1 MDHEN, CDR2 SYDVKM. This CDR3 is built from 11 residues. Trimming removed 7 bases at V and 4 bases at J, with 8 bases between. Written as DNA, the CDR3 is TGTGCCAGCACCGACTTATACGAGCAGTACTTC. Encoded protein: CASTDLYEQYF.

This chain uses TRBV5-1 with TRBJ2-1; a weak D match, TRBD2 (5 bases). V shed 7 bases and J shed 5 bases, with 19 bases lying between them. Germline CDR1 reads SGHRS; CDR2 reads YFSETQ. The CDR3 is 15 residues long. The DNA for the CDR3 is TGCGCCAGCGGCCAGGACTCCATACCAAACAATGAGCAGTTCTTC. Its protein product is CASGQDSIPNNEQFF.

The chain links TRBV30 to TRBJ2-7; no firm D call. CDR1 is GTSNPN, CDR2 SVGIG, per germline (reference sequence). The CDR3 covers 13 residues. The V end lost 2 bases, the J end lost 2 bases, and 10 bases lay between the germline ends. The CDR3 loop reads CAWSFPSPYEQYF. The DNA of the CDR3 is TGTGCCTGGAGTTTCCCGAGCCCCTACGAGCAGTACTTC.

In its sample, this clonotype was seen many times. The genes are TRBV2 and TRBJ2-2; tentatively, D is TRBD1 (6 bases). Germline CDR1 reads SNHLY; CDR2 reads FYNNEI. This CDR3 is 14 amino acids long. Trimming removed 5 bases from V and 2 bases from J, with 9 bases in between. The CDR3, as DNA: TGTGCCAGCAGTCCACAGGGAAACACCGGGGAGCTGTTTTTT. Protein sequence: CASSPQGNTGELFF.

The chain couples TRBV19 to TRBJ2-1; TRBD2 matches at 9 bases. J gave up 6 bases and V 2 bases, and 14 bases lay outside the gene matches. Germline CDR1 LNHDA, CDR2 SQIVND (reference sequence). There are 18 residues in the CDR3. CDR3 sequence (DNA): TGTGCCAGTAGTATAACTTCGGGGGGTAGCGGGAGTGGCAATGAGCAGTTCTTC. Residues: CASSITSGGSGSGNEQFF.

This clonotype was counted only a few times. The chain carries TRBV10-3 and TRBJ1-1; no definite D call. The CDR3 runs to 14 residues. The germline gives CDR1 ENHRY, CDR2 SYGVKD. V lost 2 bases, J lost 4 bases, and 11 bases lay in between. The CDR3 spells CAISERVGGTEAFF. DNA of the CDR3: TGTGCCATCAGTGAGCGGGTGGGCGGCACTGAAGCTTTCTTT.

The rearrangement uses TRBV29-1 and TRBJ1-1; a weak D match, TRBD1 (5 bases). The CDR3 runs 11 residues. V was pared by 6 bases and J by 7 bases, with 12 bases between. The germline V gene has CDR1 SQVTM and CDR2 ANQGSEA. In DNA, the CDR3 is TGCAGCGTCGCCGGGACCGGTGAAGCTTTCTTT. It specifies CSVAGTGEAFF.

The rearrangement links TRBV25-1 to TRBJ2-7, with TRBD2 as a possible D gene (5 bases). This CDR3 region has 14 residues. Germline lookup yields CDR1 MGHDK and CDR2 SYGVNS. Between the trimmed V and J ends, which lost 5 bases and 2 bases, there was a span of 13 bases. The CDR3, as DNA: TGTGCCAGCAGTTCTGGAGGTCTCCCCTACGAGCAGTACTTC. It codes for CASSSGGLPYEQYF.

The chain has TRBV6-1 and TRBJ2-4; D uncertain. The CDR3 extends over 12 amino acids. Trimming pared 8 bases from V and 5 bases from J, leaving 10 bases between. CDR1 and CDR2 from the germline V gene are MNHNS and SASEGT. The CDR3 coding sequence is TGTGCCAGCGCTTCAGATGAAAACATTCAGTACTTC. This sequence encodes CASASDENIQYF.

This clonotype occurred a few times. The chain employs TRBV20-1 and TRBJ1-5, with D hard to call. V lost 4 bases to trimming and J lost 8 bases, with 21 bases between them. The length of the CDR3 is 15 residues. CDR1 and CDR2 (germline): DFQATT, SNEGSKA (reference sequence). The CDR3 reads CSAIDRAHGREPQHF. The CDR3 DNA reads TGCAGTGCTATAGACCGGGCCCATGGTAGGGAGCCCCAGCATTTT.

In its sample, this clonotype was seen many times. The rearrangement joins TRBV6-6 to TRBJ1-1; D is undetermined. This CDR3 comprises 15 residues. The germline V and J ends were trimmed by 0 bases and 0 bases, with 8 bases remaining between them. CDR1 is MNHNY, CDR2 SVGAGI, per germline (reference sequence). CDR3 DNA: TGTGCCAGCAGTTACTCGACAATCATGAACACTGAAGCTTTCTTT. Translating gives CASSYSTIMNTEAFF.

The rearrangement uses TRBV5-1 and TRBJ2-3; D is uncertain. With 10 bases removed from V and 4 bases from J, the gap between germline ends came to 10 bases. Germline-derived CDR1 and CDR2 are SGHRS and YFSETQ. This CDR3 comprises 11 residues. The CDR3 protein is CARGLPDTQYF. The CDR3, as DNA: TGCGCCCGCGGCCTTCCAGATACGCAGTATTTT.